The 24 T cell receptor beta chains listed next were all sequenced from one sample in a study of T cell repertoires in cytomegalovirus infection. No antigen is known for these receptors. One entry per CDR3 protein, called by TCRdb with MiXCR from the reads. The table records 450,000 to 600,000 distinct CDR3 sequences, about 39% of them present only once. The source material was cultured PBMCs, sampled from culture after CMV antigen stimulation. Receptors were obtained from a human donor in good health (CMV status not recorded). Some clones in this sample may be carry-over from other donors' samples.

The V gene is TRBV11-2, the J gene TRBJ2-5; weak D call: TRBD2 (6 bases). The CDR3 spans 15 residues. V was trimmed by 9 bases and J by 2 bases, leaving 19 bases between them. The germline gives CDR1 SGHAT, CDR2 FQNNGV. This CDR3 is CASLIQGGEQETQYF. The CDR3 nucleotides are TGTGCCAGTCTAATCCAGGGCGGGGAACAAGAGACCCAGTACTTC.

The V call is TRBV6-5, the J call TRBJ2-3; D may match TRBD1 or TRBD2 (5 bases each). CDR3 length equals 13 residues. In germline, CDR1 is MNHEY, CDR2 SVGAGI. V was cut by 7 bases and J by 3 bases, with 11 bases left in between. The CDR3 protein is CASTAWGTDTQYF. In DNA form, the CDR3 reads TGTGCCAGCACGGCTTGGGGGACAGATACGCAGTATTTT.

This chain joins TRBV7-9 and TRBJ2-7; the match to TRBD2 covers 9 bases. From germline, CDR1 is SEHNR and CDR2 FQNEAQ (reference sequence). This CDR3 is 17 amino acids long. The J segment lost 5 bases and the V segment lost 4 bases, leaving 15 bases of the junction unmatched. The CDR3 bases are TGTGCCAGCAGCTCCTACGGGCGAGCGGGGGGCCCCAACGAGCAGTACTTC. This gives the protein CASSSYGRAGGPNEQYF.

The chain combines TRBV7-8 with TRBJ2-5; 11 positions match TRBD2. V was clipped by 5 bases and J by 3 bases; unmatched bases: 5. This CDR3 spans 15 amino acids. Germline CDR1 reads SGHVS; CDR2 reads FQNEAQ. The CDR3 region has the DNA TGTGCCAGCAGCATACCGGGACTAGCGGAAGAGACCCAGTACTTC. Residues: CASSIPGLAEETQYF.

This sequence joins TRBV5-3 and TRBJ2-1; perhaps TRBD1 as D (6 bases). TRBV5-3 belongs to the ORF category, with a function that is uncertain. This CDR3 has 15 residues. Deletions cut 8 bases from V and 0 bases from J, with 15 bases between. The CDR3 nucleotides are TGTGCCAGCAGCCAAAGGACAGTCTCCTACAATGAGCAGTTCTTC. It codes for CASSQRTVSYNEQFF.

The chain carries TRBV6-8 and TRBJ1-1; no firm D call. CDR1 is MNHGY, CDR2 SAAAGT, per germline. CDR3 length equals 15 residues. V shed 0 bases and J shed 2 bases, with 10 bases lying between them. CDR3 in DNA: TGTGCCAGCAGTTACTCGTACAGCCAAAACACTGAAGCTTTCTTT. Translating gives CASSYSYSQNTEAFF.

V usage is TRBV6-2 or TRBV6-3 and J usage is TRBJ2-2; TRBD1 aligns across 7 bases. Germline CDR1 reads MNHEY; CDR2 reads SVGEGT. The trim removed 7 bases at V and 3 bases at J, leaving 5 bases unmatched. CDR3 length: 14 residues. CDR3 amino acids: CASTGTDYTGELFF. In DNA, the CDR3 is TGTGCCAGCACGGGGACAGACTACACCGGGGAGCTGTTTTTT.

This clonotype was detected a few times. V usage is TRBV6-2 or TRBV6-3 and J usage is TRBJ1-1; the match to TRBD1 covers 7 bases. The CDR3 sequence is 14 residues long. CDR1 is MNHEY and CDR2 is SVGEGT in the germline V gene. V shed 7 bases and J 5 bases; nucleotides not matched to a gene: 10. CDR3 sequence (DNA): TGTGCCAGCATTTTGAGGGGGCGGATTACTGAAGCTTTCTTT. Its translation: CASILRGRITEAFF.

This rearrangement joins TRBV7-2 to TRBJ1-3; weak D call: TRBD1 (5 bases). Per germline, CDR1 SGHTA and CDR2 FQGNSA. The length of the CDR3 is 14 residues. V was clipped by 4 bases and J by 4 bases, with 11 bases between them. CDR3 nucleotides: TGTGCCAGCAGCTCAAGGGGAGGGGGAAACACCATATATTTT. It codes for CASSSRGGGNTIYF.

This clonotype has a handful of counts. The V call is TRBV2, the J call TRBJ2-5, with 9 bases identical to TRBD2. V lost 8 bases, J lost 1 base, and 5 bases stayed unmatched. CDR3 length: 14 residues. Germline V lookup: CDR1 SNHLY, CDR2 FYNNEI. The CDR3 region has the DNA TGTGCCAGCCTCCTAGCGGGGATCCAAGAGACCCAGTACTTC. Its translation: CASLLAGIQETQYF.

This clonotype has a handful of counts. V gene TRBV19 combines with J gene TRBJ2-1; TRBD2 is a possible D gene (6 bases). This CDR3 is 14 amino acids long. Per germline, CDR1 LNHDA and CDR2 SQIVND (reference sequence). Trimming took 3 bases from V and 5 from J, leaving 11 bases between them. The CDR3 is CASSITGDHNEQFF. CDR3 nucleotides: TGTGCCAGTAGTATTACGGGAGACCACAATGAGCAGTTCTTC.

The rearrangement joins TRBV4-1 to TRBJ2-2; possibly TRBD1 or TRBD2 for D (6 bases each). There are 18 residues in the CDR3. CDR1 is MGHRA, CDR2 YSYEKL, per germline. The V gene lost 0 bases and the J gene lost 5 bases, with 19 bases spanning the gap. Written as DNA, the CDR3 is TGCGCCAGCAGCCAAGATGAATGGGGGGCTCCTAGGACCGGGGAGCTGTTTTTT. Protein: CASSQDEWGAPRTGELFF.

This clonotype was seen only once. V and J are TRBV6-8 and TRBJ1-5; D unresolved. V was shortened by 8 bases and J by 1 base, with 15 bases between the two germline ends. The CDR3 consists of 15 residues. CDR1 is MNHGY, CDR2 SAAAGT, per germline. The CDR3: CASGGLPRSNQPQHF. The CDR3 region has the DNA TGTGCCAGCGGAGGACTCCCGAGAAGCAATCAGCCCCAGCATTTT.

This clonotype was observed a few times. This chain uses TRBV5-1 with TRBJ1-1; TRBD1 matches at 9 bases. The germline V gene has CDR1 SGHRS and CDR2 YFSETQ. J gave up 3 bases and V 5 bases, and 8 bases lay outside the gene matches. The CDR3 has 15 residues. The CDR3 sequence is CASRALTGGDTEAFF. CDR3 DNA: TGCGCCAGCAGAGCCCTGACAGGGGGGGACACTGAAGCTTTCTTT.

This clonotype was detected only a few times. The chain employs TRBV7-9 and TRBJ2-7; D not certain. CDR3 length: 12 residues. The ends were cut back, 5 bases at V and 4 bases at J, with 9 bases in the middle. Germline V gives CDR1 SEHNR, CDR2 FQNEAQ (reference sequence). The CDR3 DNA is TGTGCCAGCAGCAAAAAAGGATACGAGCAGTACTTC. It translates to CASSKKGYEQYF.

The rearrangement joins TRBV4-1 to TRBJ1-1; D might be TRBD1 (5 bases). The CDR3 length is 17 residues. Trimming cost V 1 base and J 1 base, with 16 bases left between them. Germline V lookup: CDR1 MGHRA, CDR2 YSYEKL. CDR3 loop: CASSQGRQTLGNTEAFF. DNA of the CDR3: TGCGCCAGCAGCCAAGGACGACAGACCTTAGGGAACACTGAAGCTTTCTTT.

The chain has TRBV10-3 and TRBJ2-1; no clear D gene. The CDR3 length is 14 residues. Trimming shortened V by 0 bases and J by 7 bases, and 10 bases separated the two germline ends. Germline CDR1 reads ENHRY; CDR2 reads SYGVKD. The CDR3 spells CAISESRVGNEQFF. The CDR3 DNA reads as TGTGCCATCAGTGAGTCCCGGGTGGGGAATGAGCAGTTCTTC.

V is TRBV7-2 and J is TRBJ2-7; a possible D gene is TRBD2 (6 bases). V lost 3 bases, J lost 2 bases, and 14 bases lay in between. The CDR3 runs 15 residues. From germline, CDR1 is SGHTA and CDR2 FQGNSA. CDR3 coding DNA: TGTGCCAGCAGCTTGAGGTGGGACTTAACCTACGAGCAGTACTTC. The encoded protein is CASSLRWDLTYEQYF.

The chain has TRBV2 and TRBJ2-1, with 11 positions matching TRBD2. After removal of 6 bases from V and 6 bases from J, the junction contained 7 bases not matched to a gene. The CDR3 loop spans 15 amino acids. Germline V CDR1 and CDR2: SNHLY, FYNNEI. CDR3 bases: TGTGCCAGCAGCCGTAGCGGGGGGGCTTTCAATGAGCAGTTCTTC. Protein product: CASSRSGGAFNEQFF. Supplemented by reference TRBV2 and TRBJ2-1, the full variable domain reads EPEVTQTPSHQVTQMGQEVILRCVPISNHLYFYWYRQILGQKVEFLVSFYNNEISEKSEIFDDQFSVERPDGSNFTLKIRSTKLEDSAMYFCASSRSGGAFNEQFFGPGTRLTVL.

The J gene is TRBJ1-6, the V gene TRBV7-6; D not certain. This CDR3 spans 13 amino acids. Trimming removed 0 bases at V and 10 bases at J, with 7 bases between. Germline CDR1 reads SGHVS; CDR2 reads FNYEAQ. This CDR3 is CASSLAAGSPLHF. CDR3 DNA: TGTGCCAGCAGCTTAGCGGCGGGATCACCCCTCCACTTT.

V and J are TRBV11-2 and TRBJ2-2, with D perhaps matching TRBD1 or TRBD2 (5 bases each). The germline V and J ends were trimmed by 5 bases and 6 bases, with 10 bases remaining between them. The CDR3 length is 13 residues. CDR1 and CDR2 (germline): SGHAT, FQNNGV. The DNA of the CDR3 is TGTGCCAGCAGCGCAGGGACGGCCGGGGAGCTGTTTTTT. Protein: CASSAGTAGELFF.

V usage is TRBV14 and J usage is TRBJ2-2; weak D call: TRBD2 (5 bases). Germline assignment: CDR1 SGHDN and CDR2 FVKESK. The CDR3 consists of 13 residues. V was cut by 0 bases and J by 13 bases, with 12 bases left in between. Written as DNA, the CDR3 is TGTGCCAGCAGCCAAGATCTTGATGGGAGGCTGTTTTTT. It specifies CASSQDLDGRLFF.

The chain links TRBV12-3 or TRBV12-4 to TRBJ1-1; D ambiguous. V was cut by 4 bases and J by 4 bases, with 7 bases left in between. CDR3 length equals 12 residues. Here the CDR3 DNA reads TGTGCCAGCAGTTGGGAGGGCACTGAAGCTTTCTTT. Translating gives CASSWEGTEAFF.

This clonotype came up many times. The chain is built from TRBV7-2 and TRBJ1-5, with D possibly TRBD1 on 6 matching bases. Germline V gene data show CDR1 as SGHTA and CDR2 as FQGNSA. V lost 6 bases and J 3 bases, leaving 15 bases between the germline ends. This CDR3 spans 15 amino acids. As DNA, the CDR3 is TGTGCCAGCAGTTTACAGGGATCGCTCAATCAGCCCCAGCATTTT. Encoded protein: CASSLQGSLNQPQHF.